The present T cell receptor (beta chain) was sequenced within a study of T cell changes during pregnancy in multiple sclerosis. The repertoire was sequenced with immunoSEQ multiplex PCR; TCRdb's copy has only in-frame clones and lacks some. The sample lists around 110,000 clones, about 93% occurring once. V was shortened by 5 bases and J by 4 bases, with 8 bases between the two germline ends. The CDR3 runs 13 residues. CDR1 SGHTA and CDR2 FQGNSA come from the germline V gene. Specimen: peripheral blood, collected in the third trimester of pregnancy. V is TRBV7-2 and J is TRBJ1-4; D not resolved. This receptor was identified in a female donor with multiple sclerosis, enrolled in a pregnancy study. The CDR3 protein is CASSPGVNEKLFF. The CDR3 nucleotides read TGTGCCAGCAGCCCGGGAGTTAATGAAAAACTGTTTTTT.